Below, 3 T cell receptor beta chains from the same sample are listed, as sequenced in a study of shared clonotypes between healthy human individuals (TCRdb year 2020). The method behind the library was the immunoSEQ multiplex PCR assay. TCRdb re-hosts the immuneACCESS table, in-frame sequences only. Its copies lack some clones; in the studies checked, an unresolved V gene accounts for under half of them, and the cause for the rest is not known. This sample comprises about 1 million clones, approximately 76% of them detected only once. The top ten hold 1.4% of the sample. The sequenced material came from memory CD4+ T cells sorted from blood. In light of the paper, this sample's cell subset or site label describes: CD45RA-negative fraction. The source is a man younger than 35 in good health.

The rearrangement uses TRBV5-1 and TRBJ1-1, with a tentative D call TRBD1 (5 bases). The CDR3 contains 15 residues. Trimming removed 0 bases from V and 6 bases from J, with 15 bases in between. Germline V lookup: CDR1 SGHRS, CDR2 YFSETQ. The DNA of the CDR3 is TGCGCCAGCAGCTTGGAGGGCGGGGGATATTCTGAAGCTTTCTTT. It specifies CASSLEGGGYSEAFF.

The chain links TRBV2 to TRBJ2-1; 8 bases map to TRBD1. Germline V CDR1 and CDR2: SNHLY, FYNNEI. V dropped 5 bases and J dropped 9; count of bases not matched to a gene: 12. The length of the CDR3 is 15 residues. CDR3 amino acids: CASSPLTGGSIEQFF. As DNA, the CDR3 is TGTGCCAGCAGTCCCCTCACAGGGGGGTCTATTGAGCAGTTCTTC.

The V gene is TRBV7-2, the J gene TRBJ2-1; 10 nucleotides line up with TRBD1. The germline V gene encodes CDR1 SGHTA and CDR2 FQGNSA. The CDR3 runs to 15 residues. Unmatched junction bases numbered 6, after V lost 4 bases and J lost 6 bases. CDR3 loop: CASSSGQGTGNEQFF. The CDR3 region has the DNA TGTGCCAGCAGCTCGGGACAGGGGACGGGCAATGAGCAGTTCTTC.